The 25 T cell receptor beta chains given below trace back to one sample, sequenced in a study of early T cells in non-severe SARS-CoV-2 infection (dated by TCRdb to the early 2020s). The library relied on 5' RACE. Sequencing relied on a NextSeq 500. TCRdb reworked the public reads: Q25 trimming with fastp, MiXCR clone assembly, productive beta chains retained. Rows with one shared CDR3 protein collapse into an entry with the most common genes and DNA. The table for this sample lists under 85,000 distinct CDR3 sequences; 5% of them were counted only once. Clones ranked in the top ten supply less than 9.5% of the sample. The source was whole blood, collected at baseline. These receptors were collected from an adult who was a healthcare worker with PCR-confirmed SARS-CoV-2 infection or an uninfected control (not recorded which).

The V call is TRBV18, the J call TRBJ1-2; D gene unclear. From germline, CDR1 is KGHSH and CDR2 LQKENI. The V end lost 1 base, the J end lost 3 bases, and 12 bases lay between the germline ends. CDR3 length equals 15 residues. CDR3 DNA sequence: TGTGCCAGCTCACCACGGGCCGGGTCCGACTATGGCTACACCTTC. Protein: CASSPRAGSDYGYTF. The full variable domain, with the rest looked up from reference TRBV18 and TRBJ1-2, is NAGVMQNPRHLVRRRGQEARLRCSPMKGHSHVYWYRQLPEEGLKFMVYLQKENIIDESGMPKERFSAEFPKEGPSILRIQQVVRGDSAAYFCASSPRAGSDYGYTFGSGTRLTVV.

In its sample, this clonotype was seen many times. The CDR3 sequence: CASSILSGNTIYF. The CDR3 DNA reads as TGTGCCAGCAGCATCCTATCCGGAAACACCATATATTTT. J is TRBJ1-3 and V is TRBV7-8; D remains unclear. This CDR3 spans 13 amino acids. Between the trimmed V and J ends, which lost 5 bases and 4 bases, there was a span of 9 bases. Per the germline V gene, CDR1 is SGHVS and CDR2 is FQNEAQ.

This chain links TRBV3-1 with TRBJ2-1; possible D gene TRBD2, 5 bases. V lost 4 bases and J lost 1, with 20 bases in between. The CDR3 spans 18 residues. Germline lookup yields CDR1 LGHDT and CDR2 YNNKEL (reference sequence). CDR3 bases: TGTGCCAGCAGCCCCCGGACCCTCGGAGCGGTATCCTACAATGAGCAGTTCTTC. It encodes CASSPRTLGAVSYNEQFF.

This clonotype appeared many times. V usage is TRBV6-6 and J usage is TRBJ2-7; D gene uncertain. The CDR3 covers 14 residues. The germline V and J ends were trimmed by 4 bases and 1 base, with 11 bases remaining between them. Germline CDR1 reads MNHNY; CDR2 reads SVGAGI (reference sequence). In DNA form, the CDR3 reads TGTGCCAGCAGTTTCCGTGGCAAGTCCTACGAGCAGTACTTC. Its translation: CASSFRGKSYEQYF.

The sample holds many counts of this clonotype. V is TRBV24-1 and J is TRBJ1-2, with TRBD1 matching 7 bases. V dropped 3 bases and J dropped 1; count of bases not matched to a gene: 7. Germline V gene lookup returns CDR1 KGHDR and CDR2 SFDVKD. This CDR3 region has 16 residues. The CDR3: CATSDAGDRDNYGYTF. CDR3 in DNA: TGTGCCACCAGTGATGCTGGAGACAGGGATAACTATGGCTACACCTTC.

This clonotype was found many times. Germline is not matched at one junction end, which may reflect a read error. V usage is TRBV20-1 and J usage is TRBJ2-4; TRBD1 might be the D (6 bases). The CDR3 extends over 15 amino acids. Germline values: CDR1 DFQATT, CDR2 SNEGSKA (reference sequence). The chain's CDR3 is CSAREGGVAKNIQYF. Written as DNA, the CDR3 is TGCAGTGCTCGAGAAGGGGGAGTAGCCAAAAACATTCAGTACTTC.

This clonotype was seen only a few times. CDR3 DNA sequence: TGTGCCAGCAGCTCCTCCGCCCGGCGGGGCCATGAGCAGTTCTTC. This gives the protein CASSSSARRGHEQFF. The V gene is TRBV7-9, the J gene TRBJ2-1; D may be TRBD2 (6 bases). CDR1 and CDR2 (germline): SEHNR, FQNEAQ (reference sequence). This CDR3 spans 15 amino acids. V was trimmed by 4 bases and J by 8 bases, leaving 18 bases between them.

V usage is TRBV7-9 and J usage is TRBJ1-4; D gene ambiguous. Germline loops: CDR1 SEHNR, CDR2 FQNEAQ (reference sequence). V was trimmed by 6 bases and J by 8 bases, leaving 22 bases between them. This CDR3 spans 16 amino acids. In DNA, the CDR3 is TGTGCCAGCAGTCCCGTTGTCCGCCTAGGTCGGGAAAAACTGTTTTTT. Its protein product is CASSPVVRLGREKLFF. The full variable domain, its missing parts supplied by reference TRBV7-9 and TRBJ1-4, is DTGVSQNPRHKITKRGQNVTFRCDPISEHNRLYWYRQTLGQGPEFLTYFQNEAQLEKSRLLSDRFSAERPKGSFSTLEIQRTEQGDSAMYLCASSPVVRLGREKLFFGSGTQLSVL.

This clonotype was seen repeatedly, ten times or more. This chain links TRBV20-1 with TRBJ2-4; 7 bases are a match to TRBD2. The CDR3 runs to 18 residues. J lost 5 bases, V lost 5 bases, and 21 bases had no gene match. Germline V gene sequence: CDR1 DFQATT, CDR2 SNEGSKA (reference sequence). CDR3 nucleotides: TGCAGTGCTCGATCTAAGCGGGAACCTGGGAGCCATGAAAACATTCAGTACTTC. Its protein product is CSARSKREPGSHENIQYF.

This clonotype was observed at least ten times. The DNA for the CDR3 is TGTGCCAGCAGCTTACAAGGACTAGCTTCAGATACGCAGTATTTT. Translated: CASSLQGLASDTQYF. The chain couples TRBV11-2 to TRBJ2-3; TRBD2 matches 8 bases. Germline V CDR1 and CDR2: SGHAT, FQNNGV. The CDR3 is 15 residues long. The trim removed 2 bases at V and 4 bases at J, leaving 5 bases unmatched.

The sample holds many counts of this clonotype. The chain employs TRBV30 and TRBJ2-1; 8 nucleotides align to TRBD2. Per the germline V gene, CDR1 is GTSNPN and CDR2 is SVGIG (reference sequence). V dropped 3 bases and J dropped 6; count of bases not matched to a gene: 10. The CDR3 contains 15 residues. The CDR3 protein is CAWRVSGSGSNEQFF. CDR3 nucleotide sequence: TGTGCCTGGAGGGTCAGCGGGAGTGGTAGCAATGAGCAGTTCTTC. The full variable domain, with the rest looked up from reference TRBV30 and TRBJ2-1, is SQTIHQWPATLVQPVGSPLSLECTVEGTSNPNLYWYRQAAGRGLQLLFYSVGIGQISSEVPQNLSASRPQDRQFILSSKKLLLSDSGFYLCAWRVSGSGSNEQFFGPGTRLTVL.

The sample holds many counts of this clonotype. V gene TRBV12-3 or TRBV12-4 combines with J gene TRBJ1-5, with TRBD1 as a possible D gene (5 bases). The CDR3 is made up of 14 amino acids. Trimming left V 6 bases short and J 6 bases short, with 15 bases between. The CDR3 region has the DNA TGTGCCAGCAGAGGACCGGGGGTAAGTCAGCCCCAGCATTTT. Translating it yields CASRGPGVSQPQHF.

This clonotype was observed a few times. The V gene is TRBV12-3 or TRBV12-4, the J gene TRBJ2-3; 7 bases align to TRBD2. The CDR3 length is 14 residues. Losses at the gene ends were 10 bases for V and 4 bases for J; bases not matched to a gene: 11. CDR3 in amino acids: CAISGREYADTQYF. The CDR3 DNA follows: TGTGCCATCTCTGGGCGGGAGTACGCAGATACGCAGTATTTT.

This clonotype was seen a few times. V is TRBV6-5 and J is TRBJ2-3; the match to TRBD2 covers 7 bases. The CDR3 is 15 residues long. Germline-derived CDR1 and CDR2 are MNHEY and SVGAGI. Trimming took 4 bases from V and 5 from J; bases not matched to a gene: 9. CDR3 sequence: CASSSTAGELDTQYF. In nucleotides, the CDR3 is TGTGCCAGCAGTTCTACTGCGGGAGAGCTAGATACGCAGTATTTT.

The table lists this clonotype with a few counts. CDR3 loop: CATSRPGRVATNEKLFF. The DNA of the CDR3 is TGTGCCACCAGCAGACCGGGACGGGTTGCAACTAATGAAAAACTGTTTTTT. The chain has TRBV15 and TRBJ1-4, with D perhaps matching TRBD1 (5 bases). Between the trimmed V and J ends, which lost 2 bases and 0 bases, there was a span of 13 bases. The CDR3 loop spans 17 amino acids. Germline V gene sequence: CDR1 LNHNV, CDR2 YYDKDF (reference sequence).

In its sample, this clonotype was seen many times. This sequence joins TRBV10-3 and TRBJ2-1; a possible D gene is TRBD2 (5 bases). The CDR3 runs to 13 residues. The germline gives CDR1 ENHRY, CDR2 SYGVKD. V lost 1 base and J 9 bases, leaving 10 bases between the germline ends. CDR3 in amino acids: CAISEWETSEQFF. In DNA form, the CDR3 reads TGTGCCATCAGTGAGTGGGAGACTTCTGAGCAGTTCTTC.

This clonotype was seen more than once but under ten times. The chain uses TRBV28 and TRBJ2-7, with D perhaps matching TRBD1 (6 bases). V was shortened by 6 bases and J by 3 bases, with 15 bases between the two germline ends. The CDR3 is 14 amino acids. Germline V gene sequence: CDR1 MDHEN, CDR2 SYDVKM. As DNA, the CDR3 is TGTGCCAGCAGGGACAGCGGTTTGGGCTACGAGCAGTACTTC. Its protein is CASRDSGLGYEQYF.

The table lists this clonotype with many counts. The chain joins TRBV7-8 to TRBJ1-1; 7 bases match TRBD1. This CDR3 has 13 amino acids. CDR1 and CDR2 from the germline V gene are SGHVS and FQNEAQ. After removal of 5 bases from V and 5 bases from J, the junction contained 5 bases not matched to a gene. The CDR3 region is CASSLQGGTEAFF. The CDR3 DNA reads TGTGCCAGCAGCCTTCAGGGGGGGACTGAAGCTTTCTTT. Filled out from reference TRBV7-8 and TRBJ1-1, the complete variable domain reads GAGVSQSPRYKVAKRGQDVALRCDPISGHVSLFWYQQALGQGPEFLTYFQNEAQLDKSGLPSDRFFAERPEGSVSTLKIQRTQQEDSAVYLCASSLQGGTEAFFGQGTRLTVV.

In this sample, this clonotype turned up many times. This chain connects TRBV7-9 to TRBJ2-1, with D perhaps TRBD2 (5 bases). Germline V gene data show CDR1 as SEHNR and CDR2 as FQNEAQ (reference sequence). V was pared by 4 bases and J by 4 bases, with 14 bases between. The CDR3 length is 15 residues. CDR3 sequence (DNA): TGTGCCAGCAGCTCCGGAGGCGGGCCTTACAATGAGCAGTTCTTC. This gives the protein CASSSGGGPYNEQFF.

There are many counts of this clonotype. CDR3 nucleotide sequence: TGTGCCAGCAGTTTGCCAGGTGTGGGCTACGAGCAGTACTTC. Its translation: CASSLPGVGYEQYF. The genes are TRBV27 and TRBJ2-7; D is unresolved. V lost 3 bases and J 3 bases, leaving 12 bases between the germline ends. CDR1 and CDR2 (germline): MNHEY, SMNVEV (reference sequence). The CDR3 is made up of 14 amino acids.

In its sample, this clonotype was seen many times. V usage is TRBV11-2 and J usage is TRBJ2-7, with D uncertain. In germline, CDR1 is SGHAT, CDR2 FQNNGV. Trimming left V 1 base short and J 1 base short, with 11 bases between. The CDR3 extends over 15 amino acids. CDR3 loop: CASSLGTPSSYEQYF. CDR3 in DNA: TGTGCCAGCAGCTTAGGCACTCCTTCGTCCTACGAGCAGTACTTC.

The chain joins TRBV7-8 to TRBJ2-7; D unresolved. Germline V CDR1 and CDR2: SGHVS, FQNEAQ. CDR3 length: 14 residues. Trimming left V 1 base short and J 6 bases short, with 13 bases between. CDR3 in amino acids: CASSLVGSGLEQYF. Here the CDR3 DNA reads TGTGCCAGCAGCTTAGTCGGCTCGGGCCTCGAGCAGTACTTC.

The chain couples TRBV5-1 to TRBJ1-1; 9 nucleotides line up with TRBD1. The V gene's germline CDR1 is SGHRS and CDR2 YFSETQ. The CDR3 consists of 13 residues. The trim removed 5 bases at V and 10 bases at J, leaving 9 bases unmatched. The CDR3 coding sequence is TGCGCCAGCAGTCTTGGACAGGGGCAGAGAGCTTTCTTT. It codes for CASSLGQGQRAFF.

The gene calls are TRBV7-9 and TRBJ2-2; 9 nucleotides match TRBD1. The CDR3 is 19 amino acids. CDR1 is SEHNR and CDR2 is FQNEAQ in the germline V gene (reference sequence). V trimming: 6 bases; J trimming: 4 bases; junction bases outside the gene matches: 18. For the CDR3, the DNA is TGTGCCAGCAGACAGGTCCGGGACAGGGCACCTTCCCTCACCGGGGAGCTGTTTTTT. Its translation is CASRQVRDRAPSLTGELFF.

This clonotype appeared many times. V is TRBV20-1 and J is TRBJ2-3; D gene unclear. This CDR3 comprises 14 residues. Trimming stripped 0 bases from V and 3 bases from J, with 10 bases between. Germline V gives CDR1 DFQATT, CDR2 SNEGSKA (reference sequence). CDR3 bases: TGCAGTGCTAGAGATCTGAATTTTACAGATACGCAGTATTTT. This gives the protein CSARDLNFTDTQYF.